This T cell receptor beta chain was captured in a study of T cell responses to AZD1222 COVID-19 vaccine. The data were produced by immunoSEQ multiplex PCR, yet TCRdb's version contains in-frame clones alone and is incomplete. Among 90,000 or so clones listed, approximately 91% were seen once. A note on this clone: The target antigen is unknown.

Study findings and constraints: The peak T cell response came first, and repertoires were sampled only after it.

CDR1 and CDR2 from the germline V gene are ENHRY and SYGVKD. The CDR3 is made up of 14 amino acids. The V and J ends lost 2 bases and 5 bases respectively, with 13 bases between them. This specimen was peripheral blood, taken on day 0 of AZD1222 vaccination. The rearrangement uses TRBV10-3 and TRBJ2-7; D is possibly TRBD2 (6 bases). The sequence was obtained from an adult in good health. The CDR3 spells CAISENRDLNEQYF. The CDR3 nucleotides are TGTGCCATCAGTGAGAACCGGGACTTAAACGAGCAGTACTTC.